This TCR beta chain is from a study of OX40 agonist ivuxolimab in advanced cancers. At the level of the study: Cancers in dose escalation were hepatocellular, melanoma, renal cell and head and neck. Overall study findings and caveats: Among the lowest peripheral clonal expansion occurred in 0.1-3.0 mg/kg partial responders. The mean number of expanded clones was higher in CD8+ T cells than in CD4+.

Sequenced by immunoSEQ multiplex PCR; TCRdb stores in-frame clones only, minus some. The profile shows tens of thousands of clones, approximately 84% of them singletons. Regarding this clone: Its antigen is not identified.

The V gene's germline CDR1 is SGHTA and CDR2 FQGNSA. The CDR3 covers 16 residues. V lost 5 bases and J 0 bases, leaving 14 bases between the germline ends. The chain couples TRBV7-2 to TRBJ1-3, with D possibly being TRBD1 (5 bases). The sample consisted of CD4+ or CD8+ T cells sorted from blood, taken in a trial of the OX40 agonist ivuxolimab. The source is an adult with an advanced solid tumor such as melanoma, head and neck, liver or kidney cancer. CDR3 amino acids: CASSPDRIFSGNTIYF. Here the CDR3 DNA reads TGTGCCAGCAGCCCAGACAGAATCTTCTCTGGAAACACCATATATTTT.